This TCR beta chain comes out of a study of blood T cells in healthy people across ages. Findings and caveats of the study: Diversity was higher, and naive CD4+ cells more numerous, in long-lived donors than in aged donors. Observed TCR beta diversity per million T cells went down as age went up. This fall followed a roughly linear course with age.

This clonotype was counted a few times. As yet, its antigen is unknown. Next came a second PCR, run for roughly 6 to 11 cycles, which used a sample-barcoded 5' primer along with a J-beta primer mix. Through a template-switch adaptor with 12 random nucleotides, each cDNA molecule received a tag. TCRdb analysed the 5' RACE reads with MiXCR anew, one entry per CDR3 protein. The sample shows around 990,000 distinct CDR3 sequences, about 25% of them seen only once. V trimming: 6 bases; J trimming: 7 bases; junction bases outside the gene matches: 13. Germline V gene data show CDR1 as SQVTM and CDR2 as ANQGSEA. This CDR3 region has 15 residues. These records were also assigned to another study, of T cells of mothers and their children. That paper notes: Researchers found no T cell clones that were persistent and microchimeric.

Sequencing input: blood. The chain links TRBV29-1 to TRBJ1-4, with 8 bases aligning to TRBD1. This receptor was obtained from a girl aged 2-10 years in good health. DNA of the CDR3: TGCAGCGTCGAGCGTACATCACAGGGGGGTGAAAAACTGTTTTTT. This gives the protein CSVERTSQGGEKLFF.